This T cell receptor (beta chain) emerged from a study of T cells in Graves' hyperthyroidism and ophthalmopathy. Study observations and caveats: Separation of ophthalmopathy from stable hyperthyroidism was achieved by a 13 V-J model. Most expanded thyroid clonotypes above 0.001 also appeared in blood. For ophthalmopathy, model prediction preceded onset by a median 6.5 months.

Researchers took RNA transcripts and amplified the TCR beta CDR3 regions from them. A set of HTBI primers served as the primers for a first-round RT-PCR of the TCR CDR3. TCRdb re-derived calls from the multiplex PCR reads in MiXCR, one entry per CDR3 protein. The data show 700,000 or so distinct CDR3 sequences, around 15% seen once. Diagnosis relied on clinical symptoms, serum thyroxine and TRAb, thyroid ultrasound and orbital computed tomography. As to this clonotype: The antigen remains unidentified.

V lost 5 bases, J lost 4 bases, and 4 bases stayed unmatched. Germline V gene data show CDR1 as SQVTM and CDR2 as ANQGSEA. The CDR3 runs to 14 residues. Sample: blood. This receptor was obtained from a man younger than 35 with Graves' hyperthyroidism. The chain combines TRBV29-1 with TRBJ2-1; TRBD2 agrees at 11 bases. For the CDR3, the DNA is TGCAGCGTTCCTACTAGCGGGAGATACAATGAGCAGTTCTTC. Amino acid sequence: CSVPTSGRYNEQFF.